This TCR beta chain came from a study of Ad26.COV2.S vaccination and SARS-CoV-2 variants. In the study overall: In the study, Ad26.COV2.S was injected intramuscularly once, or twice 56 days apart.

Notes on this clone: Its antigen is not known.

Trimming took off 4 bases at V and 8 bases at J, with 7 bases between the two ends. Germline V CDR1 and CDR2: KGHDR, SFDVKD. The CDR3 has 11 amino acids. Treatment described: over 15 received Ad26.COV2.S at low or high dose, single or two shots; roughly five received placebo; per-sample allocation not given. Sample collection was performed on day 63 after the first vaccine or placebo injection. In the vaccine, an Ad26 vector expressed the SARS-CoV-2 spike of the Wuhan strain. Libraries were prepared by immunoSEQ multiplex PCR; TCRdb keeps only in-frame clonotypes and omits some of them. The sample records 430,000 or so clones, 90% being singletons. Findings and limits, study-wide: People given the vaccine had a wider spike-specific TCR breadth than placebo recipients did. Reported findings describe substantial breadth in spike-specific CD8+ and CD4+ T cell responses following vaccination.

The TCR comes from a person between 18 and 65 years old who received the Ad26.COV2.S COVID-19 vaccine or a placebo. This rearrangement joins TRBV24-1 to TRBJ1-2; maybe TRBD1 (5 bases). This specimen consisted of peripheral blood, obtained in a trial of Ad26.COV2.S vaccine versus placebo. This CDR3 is CATSDRTGYTF. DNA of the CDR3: TGTGCCACCAGTGACCGGACAGGCTACACCTTC.